This T cell receptor beta chain was found in a study of cytomegalovirus exposure and HLA in healthy donors (dated by TCRdb to 2015 to 2018). Study-wide context: The roughly 700 repertoires of the first cohort and the roughly 110 validation repertoires were produced on the same platform, according to a later analysis. The study aimed to test whether cataloging public T cell receptors could reveal signatures of past pathogen exposure. In addition to the first cohort of around 670 subjects, a separate validation cohort of about 120 different subjects was used. To predict cytomegalovirus infection status, the study combined high-throughput TCR immunosequencing, statistical association of individual TCRs with disease status, and machine learning.

Via the germline V gene, CDR1 is MNHEY and CDR2 SVGAGI. Including cysteine and phenylalanine, the CDR3 has 13 amino acids. Of the read, only the CDR3 DNA is kept; its 39 bases are in frame from base 1. A distance of 10 bases separates the germline ends of V and J, which lose 5 bases and 3 bases respectively. Points on this clone: No antigen is known for it. It has no much larger one-base neighbor in the sample; base qualities were not kept.

The library was produced with the immunoSEQ multiplex PCR assay. Per the authors' processing: To diagnose cytomegalovirus status from the catalog of TCR beta chain sequences, a statistical classification framework was built. TCRdb provides this immuneACCESS table in a form limited to in-frame rearrangements. Some clones are lacking; in checked studies, under half of them reflect an unresolved V gene, and why the rest are absent is not known. D and trimming come from the DNA, and the V and J calls and clone size come from that table. Counted in this sample were about 240,000 clones; around nine tenths of them appeared once. About 2.8% of the sample goes to the ten largest clones. Paper-wide results and their limitations: A later analysis had no HLA typing for the validation cohort, so co-occurrence there was scored across all 130 or so repertoires. A later analysis found that TCRs clustered in the first cohort also tended to co-occur in the 120 validation repertoires, with just under 95% of cluster scores above 0. While some public TCRs were present in many individuals, most TCR sequences turned up only very rarely across donors. Cytomegalovirus status was reported to be diagnosed by the classifier with high specificity and sensitivity in both the original and validation cohorts. In vitro tests confirmed that three of the cytomegalovirus-associated TCR beta chains recognize cytomegalovirus antigens. In the study, 150 to 200 TCR beta chains were listed as associated with cytomegalovirus. According to the authors, the approach could potentially be generalized to other disease states and immunological phenotypes.

Separate from the approximately 670-subject first cohort, the validation cohort of around 130 subjects was the group to which the donors belonged. Material: PBMCs. This clonotype originated in a man between 18 and 29 years old in good health and CMV-seronegative. The sequence is built from TRBV6-5 and TRBJ1-1; there is no confident call for the D gene. The CDR3 protein is CASSRTVDTEAFF. The base sequence is TGTGCCAGCAGTCGTACAGTGGACACTGAAGCTTTCTTT.